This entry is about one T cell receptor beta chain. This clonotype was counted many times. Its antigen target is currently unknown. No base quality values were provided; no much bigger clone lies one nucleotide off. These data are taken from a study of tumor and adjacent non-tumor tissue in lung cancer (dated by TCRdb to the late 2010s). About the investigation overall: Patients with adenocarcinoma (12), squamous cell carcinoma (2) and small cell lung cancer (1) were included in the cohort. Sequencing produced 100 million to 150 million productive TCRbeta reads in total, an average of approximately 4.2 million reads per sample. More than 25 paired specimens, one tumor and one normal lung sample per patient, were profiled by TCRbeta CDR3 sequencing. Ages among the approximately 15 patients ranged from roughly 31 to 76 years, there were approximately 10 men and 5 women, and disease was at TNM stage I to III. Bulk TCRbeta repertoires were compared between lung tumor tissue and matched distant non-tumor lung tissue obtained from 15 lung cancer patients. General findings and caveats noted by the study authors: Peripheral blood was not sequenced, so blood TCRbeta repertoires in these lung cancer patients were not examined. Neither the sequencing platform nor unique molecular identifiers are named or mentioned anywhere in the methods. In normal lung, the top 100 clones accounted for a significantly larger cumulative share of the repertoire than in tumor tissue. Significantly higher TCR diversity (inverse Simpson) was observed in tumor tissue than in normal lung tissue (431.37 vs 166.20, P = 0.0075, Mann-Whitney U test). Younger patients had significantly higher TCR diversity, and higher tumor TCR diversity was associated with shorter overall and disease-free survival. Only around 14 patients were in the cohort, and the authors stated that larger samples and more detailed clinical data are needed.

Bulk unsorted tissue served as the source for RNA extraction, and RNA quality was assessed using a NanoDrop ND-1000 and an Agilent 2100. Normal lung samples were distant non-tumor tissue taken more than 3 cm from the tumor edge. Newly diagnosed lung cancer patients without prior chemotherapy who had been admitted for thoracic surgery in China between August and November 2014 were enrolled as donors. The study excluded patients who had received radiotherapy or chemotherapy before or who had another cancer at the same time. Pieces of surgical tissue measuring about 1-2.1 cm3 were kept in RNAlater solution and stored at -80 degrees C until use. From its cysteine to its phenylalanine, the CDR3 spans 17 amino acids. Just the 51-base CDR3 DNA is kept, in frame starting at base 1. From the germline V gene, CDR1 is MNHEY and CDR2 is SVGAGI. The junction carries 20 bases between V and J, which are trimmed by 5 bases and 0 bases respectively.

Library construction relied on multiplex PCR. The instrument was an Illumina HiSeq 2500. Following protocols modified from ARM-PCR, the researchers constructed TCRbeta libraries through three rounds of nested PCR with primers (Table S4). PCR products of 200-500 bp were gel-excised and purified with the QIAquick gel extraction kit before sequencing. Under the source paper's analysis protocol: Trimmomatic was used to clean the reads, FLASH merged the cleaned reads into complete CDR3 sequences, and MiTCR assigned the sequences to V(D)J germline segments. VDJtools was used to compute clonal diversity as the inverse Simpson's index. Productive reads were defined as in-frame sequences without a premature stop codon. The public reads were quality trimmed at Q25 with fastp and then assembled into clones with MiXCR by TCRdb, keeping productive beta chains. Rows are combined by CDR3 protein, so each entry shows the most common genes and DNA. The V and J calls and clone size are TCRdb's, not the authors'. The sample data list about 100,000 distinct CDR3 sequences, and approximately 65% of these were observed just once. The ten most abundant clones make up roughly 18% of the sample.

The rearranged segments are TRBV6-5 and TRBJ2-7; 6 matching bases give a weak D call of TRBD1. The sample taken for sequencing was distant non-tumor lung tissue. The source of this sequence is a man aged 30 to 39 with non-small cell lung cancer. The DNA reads TGTGCCAGCAGTGGCCCGGGACAACTCCCAGGCTCCTACGAGCAGTACTTC. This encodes CASSGPGQLPGSYEQYF.